Listed below are T cell receptor beta chains from one sample, sequenced in a study of identical twins. TCRdb used MiXCR to reprocess the 5' RACE reads, holding one entry per CDR3 protein. The data hold fewer than 550,000 distinct CDR3 sequences, with about 15% observed a single time. These data were likewise used in another study, on yellow fever vaccine responses in identical twins.

Sequenced input: CD4+ T cells sorted from blood. These receptors were taken from a woman aged 18-30 years in good health. CDR3s include the opening cysteine and the closing phenylalanine or tryptophan. D genes are given only for firm matches. Expanded clones get a size class; other rows say once, few or many, or leave the size out.

j_call | v_call | clone_size | d_call | cdr3_nt | cdr3_aa
TRBJ1-2 | TRBV20-1 | . | . | TGCAGTTCGAAAAGCTACACCTTC | CSSKSYTF
TRBJ1-1 | TRBV20-1 | . | TRBD1 | TGCAGTGCTAGAGATTTGGGACAGATGAACACTGAAGCTTTCTTT | CSARDLGQMNTEAFF
TRBJ2-1 | TRBV2 | . | TRBD2 | TGTGCCAGCCGGGGAGGGGCCTCCCATGAGCAGTTCTTC | CASRGGASHEQFF
TRBJ2-7 | TRBV12-3/TRBV12-4 | . | . | TGTGCCAGCAGCACCAGGGCCCACGAGCAGTACTTC | CASSTRAHEQYF
TRBJ1-3 | TRBV4-1 | . | . | TGCGCCAGCAGCCAAGTGTTAAGGGGTCCTGGAAACACCATATATTTT | CASSQVLRGPGNTIYF
TRBJ1-2 | TRBV5-4 | . | . | TGTGCCAGCAGCGCGCCGGACAACTATGGCTACACCTTC | CASSAPDNYGYTF
TRBJ1-5 | TRBV29-1 | few | TRBD1 | TGCAGCGTTGTACAGGGGAACAATCAGCCCCAGCATTTT | CSVVQGNNQPQHF
TRBJ1-6 | TRBV6-5 | . | TRBD1 | TGTGCCAGCAGTTACGAGGGGACAGGGGCTTCACCCCTCCACTTT | CASSYEGTGASPLHF
TRBJ2-7 | TRBV10-2 | . | . | TGCGCCAGCAGTGATGGCTCATACTACGAGCAGTACTTC | CASSDGSYYEQYF
TRBJ2-2 | TRBV27 | many | . | TGTGCCAGCAGGGGGGCCGGGGAGCTGTTTTTT | CASRGAGELFF
TRBJ2-2 | TRBV28 | . | TRBD2 | TGTGCCAGCACTAGAGGACTAGCGTGGACCGGGGAGCTGTTTTTT | CASTRGLAWTGELFF
TRBJ2-5 | TRBV21-1 | . | . | TGTGCCAGCAGCAAGGACGGAAAGGGCCGGGAGACCCAGTACTTC | CASSKDGKGRETQYF
TRBJ1-3 | TRBV20-1 | many | . | TGCAGTGCTAAGGACCCTTCGGGGGGAAACACCATATATTTT | CSAKDPSGGNTIYF
TRBJ2-6 | TRBV5-5 | . | . | TGTGCCAGCAGCTTGGATCCCATGGCTGGGGCCAACGTCCTGACTTTC | CASSLDPMAGANVLTF
TRBJ1-2 | TRBV6-2/TRBV6-3 | . | . | TGTGCCAGCAGCAACCTAAATACAGGAAATAACTATGGCTACACCTTC | CASSNLNTGNNYGYTF
TRBJ2-7 | TRBV20-1 | . | TRBD2 | TGCAGTGGACTAGCGGGAGCGAGGGAGCAGTACTTC | CSGLAGAREQYF
TRBJ2-1 | TRBV3-1 | few | TRBD2 | TGTGCCAGCAGCCATCCGACTAGCGGGGACAATGAGCAGTTCTTC | CASSHPTSGDNEQFF
TRBJ1-1 | TRBV29-1 | . | . | TGCAGCGTTGCACCGAGGTTGAACACTGAAGCTTTCTTT | CSVAPRLNTEAFF
TRBJ2-7 | TRBV25-1 | few | TRBD2 | TGTGCCAGCAGTGCTCTAGCGGGAGCCGCCTCCTACGAGCAGTACTTC | CASSALAGAASYEQYF
TRBJ2-7 | TRBV27 | . | TRBD2 | TGTGCCAGCAGGATATATAAAGCGGGAGAGAGCTCCTACGAGCAGTACTTC | CASRIYKAGESSYEQYF
TRBJ2-5 | TRBV4-1 | many | TRBD1 | TGCGCCAGCAGTCTGGCCGGGACAGCCAAAGAGACCCAGTACTTC | CASSLAGTAKETQYF
TRBJ1-5 | TRBV7-8 | many | . | TGTGCCAGCAGCAGTAACAGGGTCAGCAATCAGCCCCAGCATTTT | CASSSNRVSNQPQHF
TRBJ2-2 | TRBV12-3/TRBV12-4 | . | . | TGTGCCAGCAGTTCCCAGGGAAAGACCGGGGAGCTGTTTTTT | CASSSQGKTGELFF
TRBJ1-5 | TRBV12-3/TRBV12-4 | . | . | TGTGCCAGCAGTTCGCGGAACAATCAGCCCCAGCATTTT | CASSSRNNQPQHF
TRBJ2-1 | TRBV20-1 | few | . | TGCAGTGCACGCCTTGAGAGCGGCTACAATGAGCAGTTCTTC | CSARLESGYNEQFF
TRBJ2-5 | TRBV2 | few | TRBD1 | TGTGCCAGCAGAAAACAGGGGGTGCAAGAGACCCAGTACTTC | CASRKQGVQETQYF
TRBJ2-3 | TRBV5-1 | many | . | TGCGCCAGCAGCTTGGCAAAGGGCACAGATACGCAGTATTTT | CASSLAKGTDTQYF
TRBJ1-1 | TRBV7-3 | . | . | TGTGCCAGCAGCCTATCAGGGAGCACTGAAGCTTTCTTT | CASSLSGSTEAFF
TRBJ2-5 | TRBV5-5 | . | . | TGTGCCAGCAGCTTGGGGTTGGCAGATGGCCGGTCCCAGTACTTC | CASSLGLADGRSQYF
TRBJ2-3 | TRBV20-1 | few | . | TGCAGTGCTAGAGACCCGGGGGCGTTAGGCACAGATACGCAGTATTTT | CSARDPGALGTDTQYF
TRBJ1-1 | TRBV12-3/TRBV12-4 | . | TRBD1 | TGTGCCAGCAGTACACGACAGGGAGGTGGCACTGAAGCTTTCTTT | CASSTRQGGGTEAFF
TRBJ1-5 | TRBV6-1 | . | . | TGTGCCAGCGGCAGGGGAATTGGAGGTGGTCCCCAGCATTTT | CASGRGIGGGPQHF
TRBJ2-3 | TRBV20-1 | few | . | TGCAGTGCAAAAGAGGGTAGCATAGGTAGGACGCAGTATTTT | CSAKEGSIGRTQYF
TRBJ2-7 | TRBV29-1 | few | TRBD1 | TGCAGCGTTGTCGTTACAGGGGACTACGAGCAGTACTTC | CSVVVTGDYEQYF
TRBJ2-5 | TRBV3-1 | few | . | TGTGCCAGCAGCGGGGGAAGTAAAGAGACCCAGTACTTC | CASSGGSKETQYF
TRBJ2-4 | TRBV12-3/TRBV12-4 | few | TRBD2 | TGTGCCAGCAGTTTTGGCGGGGGGATAAACATTCAGTACTTC | CASSFGGGINIQYF
TRBJ2-2 | TRBV4-1 | few | . | TGCGCCAGCAGTCGAGGGGATGGGAACACCGGGGAGCTGTTTTTT | CASSRGDGNTGELFF
TRBJ2-7 | TRBV5-1 | . | . | TGCGCCAGCGGGTGGGGGCGCGAGCAGTACTTC | CASGWGREQYF
TRBJ2-7 | TRBV5-1 | many | . | TGCGCCAGCAGCTTGGAGGGCAGATACGAGCAGTACTTC | CASSLEGRYEQYF
TRBJ1-4 | TRBV28 | many | . | TGTGCCAGCAGCGCCCCGGGGCAGGGCTGGGAAAAACTGTTTTTT | CASSAPGQGWEKLFF
TRBJ2-3 | TRBV15 | . | . | TGTGCCACCAGTCCGGGACTTATTTCAGATACGCAGTATTTT | CATSPGLISDTQYF
TRBJ2-5 | TRBV7-2 | . | . | TGTGCCAGCAGCCCGGGGAGGGGGGAGACCCAGTACTTC | CASSPGRGETQYF
TRBJ2-7 | TRBV5-1 | few | TRBD2 | TGCGCCAGCAGCTTGGCCGAGACTAGCGGGATGTCCTACGAGCAGTACTTC | CASSLAETSGMSYEQYF
TRBJ1-2 | TRBV14 | . | . | TGTGCCAGCAGCCAAGCGACAGTTAACTATGGCTACACCTTC | CASSQATVNYGYTF
TRBJ2-5 | TRBV10-3 | . | TRBD2 | TGTGCCGCCACCTCGCGGGAGGGCCTGGAGACCCAGTACTTC | CAATSREGLETQYF
TRBJ2-3 | TRBV2 | . | TRBD1 | TGTGCCAGCAGCACGGGACAGGCCGTCACAGATACGCAGTATTTT | CASSTGQAVTDTQYF
TRBJ2-7 | TRBV11-2 | few | TRBD2 | TGTGCCAGCAGCGCCTACCCACTAGCGGGAGGGCCTGGCGAGCAGTACTTC | CASSAYPLAGGPGEQYF
TRBJ2-3 | TRBV7-9 | . | . | TGTGCCAGCAGCCGTACCGGACAGAGCACAGATACGCAGTATTTT | CASSRTGQSTDTQYF
TRBJ2-5 | TRBV10-3 | few | TRBD1 | TGTGCCATCAGTAAAGACAGGGAGTGGGAGACCCAGTACTTC | CAISKDREWETQYF
TRBJ1-2 | TRBV24-1 | . | TRBD1 | TGTGCCACCAGTGAGGGGGACAGTGCTGTCTATGGCTACACCTTC | CATSEGDSAVYGYTF